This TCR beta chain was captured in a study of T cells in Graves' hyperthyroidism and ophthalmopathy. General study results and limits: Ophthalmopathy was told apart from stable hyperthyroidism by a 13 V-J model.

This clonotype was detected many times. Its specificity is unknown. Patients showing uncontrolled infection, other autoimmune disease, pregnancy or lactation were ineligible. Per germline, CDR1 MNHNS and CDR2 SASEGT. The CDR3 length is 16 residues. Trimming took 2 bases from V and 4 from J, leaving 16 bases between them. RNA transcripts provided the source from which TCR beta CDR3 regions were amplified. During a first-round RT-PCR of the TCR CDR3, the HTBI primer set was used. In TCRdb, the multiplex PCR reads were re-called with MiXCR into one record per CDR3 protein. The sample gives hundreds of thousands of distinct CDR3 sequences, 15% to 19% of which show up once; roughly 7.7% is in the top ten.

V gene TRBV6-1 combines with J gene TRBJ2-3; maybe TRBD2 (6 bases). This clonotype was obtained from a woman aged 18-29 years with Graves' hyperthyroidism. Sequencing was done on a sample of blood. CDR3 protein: CASSETRAGGSDTQYF. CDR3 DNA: TGTGCCAGCAGTGAAACCCGGGCCGGGGGATCAGATACGCAGTATTTT.